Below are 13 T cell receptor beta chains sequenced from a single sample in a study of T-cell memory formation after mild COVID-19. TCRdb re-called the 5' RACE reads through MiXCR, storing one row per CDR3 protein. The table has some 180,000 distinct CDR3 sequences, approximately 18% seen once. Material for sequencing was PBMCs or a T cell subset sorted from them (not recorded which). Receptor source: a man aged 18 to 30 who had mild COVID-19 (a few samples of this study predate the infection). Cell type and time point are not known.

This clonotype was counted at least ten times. DNA of the CDR3: TGTGCTAGTGGTTTGGTACAAGTGACTCTAATCAATGAGCAGTTCTTC. It yields the protein CASGLVQVTLINEQFF. The rearrangement links TRBV12-5 to TRBJ2-1; no definite D call. CDR3 size: 16 residues. Germline V gene lookup returns CDR1 LGHNT and CDR2 FRNRAP. V lost 0 bases, J lost 6 bases, and 15 bases lay in between.

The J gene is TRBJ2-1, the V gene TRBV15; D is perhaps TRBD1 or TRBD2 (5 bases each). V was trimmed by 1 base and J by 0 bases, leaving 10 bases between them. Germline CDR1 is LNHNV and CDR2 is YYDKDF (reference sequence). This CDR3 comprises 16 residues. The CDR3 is CATSRAGRISYNEQFF. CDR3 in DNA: TGTGCCACCAGCAGAGCGGGGCGGATCTCCTACAATGAGCAGTTCTTC.

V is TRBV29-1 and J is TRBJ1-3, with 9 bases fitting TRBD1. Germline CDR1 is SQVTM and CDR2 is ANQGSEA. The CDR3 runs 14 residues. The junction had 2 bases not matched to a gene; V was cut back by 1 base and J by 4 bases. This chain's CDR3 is CSVEAGTGGNTIYF. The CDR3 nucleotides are TGCAGCGTTGAAGCCGGGACAGGGGGAAACACCATATATTTT. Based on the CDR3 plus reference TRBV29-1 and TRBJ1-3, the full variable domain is SAVISQKPSRDICQRGTSLTIQCQVDSQVTMMFWYRQQPGQSLTLIATANQGSEATYESGFVIDKFPISRPNLTFSTLTVSNMSPEDSSIYLCSVEAGTGGNTIYFGEGSWLTVV.

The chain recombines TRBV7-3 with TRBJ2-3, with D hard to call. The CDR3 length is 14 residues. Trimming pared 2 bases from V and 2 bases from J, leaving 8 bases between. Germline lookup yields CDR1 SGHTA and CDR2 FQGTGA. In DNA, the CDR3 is TGTGCCAGCAGCTTAGCCCAGCCCACAGATACGCAGTATTTT. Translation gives CASSLAQPTDTQYF.

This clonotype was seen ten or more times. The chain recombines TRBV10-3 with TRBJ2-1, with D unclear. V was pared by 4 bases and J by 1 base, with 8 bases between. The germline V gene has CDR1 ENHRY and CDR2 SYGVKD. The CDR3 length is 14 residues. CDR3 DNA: TGTGCCATCAGTGGGGGTCCTTCCTACAATGAGCAGTTCTTC. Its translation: CAISGGPSYNEQFF.

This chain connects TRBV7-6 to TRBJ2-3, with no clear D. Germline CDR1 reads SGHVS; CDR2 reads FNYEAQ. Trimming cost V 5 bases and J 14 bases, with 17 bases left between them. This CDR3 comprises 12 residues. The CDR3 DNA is TGTGCCAGCAGCCCATCGGTGGCCCGGTTGTATTTT. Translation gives CASSPSVARLYF.

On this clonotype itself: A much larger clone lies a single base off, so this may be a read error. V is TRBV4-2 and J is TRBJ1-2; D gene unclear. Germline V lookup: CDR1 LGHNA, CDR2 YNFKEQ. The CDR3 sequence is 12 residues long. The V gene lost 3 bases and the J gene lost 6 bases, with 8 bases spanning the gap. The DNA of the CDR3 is TGTGCCAGCAGCCACGTCGGGGATGGCTACACCTTC. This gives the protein CASSHVGDGYTF.

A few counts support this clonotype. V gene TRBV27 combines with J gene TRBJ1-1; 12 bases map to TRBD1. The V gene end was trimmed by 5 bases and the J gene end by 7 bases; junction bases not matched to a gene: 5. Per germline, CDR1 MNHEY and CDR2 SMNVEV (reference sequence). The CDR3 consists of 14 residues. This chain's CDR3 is CASSTRDRGLEAFF. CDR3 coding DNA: TGTGCCAGCAGTACCCGGGACAGGGGGCTTGAAGCTTTCTTT.

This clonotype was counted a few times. CDR3: CARGRGTEAFF. Here the CDR3 DNA reads TGTGCCAGAGGACGAGGAACTGAAGCTTTCTTT. The rearrangement uses TRBV7-2 and TRBJ1-1; D uncertain. The V end was cut by 9 bases, the J end by 5 bases, with 10 bases between. CDR1 is SGHTA, CDR2 FQGNSA, per germline. The CDR3 has 11 amino acids.

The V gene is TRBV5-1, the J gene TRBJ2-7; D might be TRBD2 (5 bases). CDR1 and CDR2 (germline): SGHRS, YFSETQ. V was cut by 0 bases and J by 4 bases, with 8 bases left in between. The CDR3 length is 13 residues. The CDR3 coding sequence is TGCGCCAGCAGCTTGGACGGGGTATACGAGCAGTACGTC. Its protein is CASSLDGVYEQYV.

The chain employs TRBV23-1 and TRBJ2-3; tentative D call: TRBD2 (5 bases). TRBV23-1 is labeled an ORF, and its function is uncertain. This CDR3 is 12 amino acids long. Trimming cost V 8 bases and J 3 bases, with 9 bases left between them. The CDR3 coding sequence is TGCGCCAGCCCCCCGGGAACAGATACGCAGTATTTT. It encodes CASPPGTDTQYF.

Here the CDR3 reads CASRRSDRQETQYF. The CDR3 bases are TGTGCCAGCAGGCGATCCGACAGGCAAGAGACCCAGTACTTC. The chain joins TRBV12-3 or TRBV12-4 to TRBJ2-5; D may be TRBD1 (6 bases). V lost 6 bases and J lost 2, with 13 bases in between. The CDR3 contains 14 residues.

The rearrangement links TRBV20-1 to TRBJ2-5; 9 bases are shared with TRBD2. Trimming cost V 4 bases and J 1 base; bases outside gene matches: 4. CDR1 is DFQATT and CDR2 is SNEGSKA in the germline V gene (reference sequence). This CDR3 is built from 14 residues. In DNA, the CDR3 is TGCAGTGCTAAAGCGGGGGGTTCCCAAGAGACCCAGTACTTC. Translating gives CSAKAGGSQETQYF.